Reported below is one T cell receptor beta chain. The antigen is not known. The sample comes from a study of response to subunit inactivated influenza vaccine. Study-level points and caveats: Every seasonal influenza vaccination brings in few new T cells, the authors suggested.

The CDR3 is made up of 15 amino acids. From germline, CDR1 is SGHAT and CDR2 FQNNGV. V gave up 3 bases and J gave up 8 bases, with 17 bases separating them. TCRdb redid the calling of the RT-PCR reads with MiXCR, one entry per CDR3 protein. The sample carries approximately 200,000 distinct CDR3 sequences, about 15% recorded once. Sample: CD8+ T cells sorted from PBMCs, taken 4 to 6 days after vaccination. The receptor comes from a middle-aged man who received an inactivated influenza vaccine. The chain recombines TRBV11-2 with TRBJ2-1; TRBD1 or TRBD2 may be the D gene (5 bases each). The CDR3 nucleotides read TGTGCCAGCAGCTTTCCGGAGAGGGTAGGGGATGAGCAGTTCTTC. Translated: CASSFPERVGDEQFF.